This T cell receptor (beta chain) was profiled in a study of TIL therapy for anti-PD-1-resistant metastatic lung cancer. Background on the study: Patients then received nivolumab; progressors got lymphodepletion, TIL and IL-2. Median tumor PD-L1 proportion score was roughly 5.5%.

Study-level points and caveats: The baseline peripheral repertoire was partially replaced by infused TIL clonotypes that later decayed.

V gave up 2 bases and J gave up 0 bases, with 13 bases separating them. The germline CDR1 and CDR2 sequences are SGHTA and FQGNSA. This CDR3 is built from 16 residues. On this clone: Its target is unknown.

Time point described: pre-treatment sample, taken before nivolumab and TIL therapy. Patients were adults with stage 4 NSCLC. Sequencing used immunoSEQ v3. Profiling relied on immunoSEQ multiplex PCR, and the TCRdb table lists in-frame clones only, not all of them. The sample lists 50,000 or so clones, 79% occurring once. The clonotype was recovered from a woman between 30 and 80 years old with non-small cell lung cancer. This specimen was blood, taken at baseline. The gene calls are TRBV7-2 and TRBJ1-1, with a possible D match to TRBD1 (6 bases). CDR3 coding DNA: TGTGCCAGCAGCTTACGACAGGTTTACTTGAACACTGAAGCTTTCTTT. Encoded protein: CASSLRQVYLNTEAFF.